This T cell receptor beta chain was captured by sequencing in a study of response to subunit inactivated influenza vaccine. V gave up 1 base and J gave up 1 base, with 2 bases separating them. This CDR3 spans 13 amino acids. Germline V lookup: CDR1 KGHSH, CDR2 LQKENI. TCRdb independently ran MiXCR on the RT-PCR reads; one entry per CDR3 protein. The sample carries more than 550,000 distinct CDR3 sequences, around 10% recorded once. This clonotype showed up many times. A further study also used this sample, focusing on T cells expressing NK-cell markers. That paper adds: In generating TCR beta cDNA, 5'RACE template switching with UMIs was used. About 1.0-8% of CD8+ T cells in over five donors belonged to dominant NKG2C+ clonotypes. For four donors, these clonotypes were likewise the leading ones in the CD3+CD56-NKG2C+ fraction.

Here the sequenced sample was PBMCs from blood, taken on the day of vaccination. V is TRBV18 and J is TRBJ2-1; D unclear. The receptor was derived from a man between 50 and 59 years old who received an inactivated influenza vaccine. The CDR3 here is CASSPQSYNEQFF. CDR3 DNA sequence: TGTGCCAGCTCACCACAGTCCTACAATGAGCAGTTCTTC.